The 17 T cell receptor beta chains below come from one sample, sequenced in a study of CXCR3-negative and CXCR3-positive naive CD8 T cells. All TRB cDNA libraries came from 5' RACE performed with UMI labels. After re-calling the 5' RACE reads, TCRdb lists one entry per CDR3 protein, DNA absent. The table counts some 40,000 distinct CDR3 sequences; approximately 15% lies in the top ten. Sequencing used memory CD8+ T cells from blood. Receptors were obtained from a human donor in good health. Some clones in this sample may be carry-over from other donors' samples.

V usage is TRBV28 and J usage is TRBJ2-1; no DNA is available, so the TRBD1 call from TCRdb remains unchecked. This CDR3 region has 15 residues. Germline V gene data show CDR1 as MDHEN and CDR2 as SYDVKM. This chain's CDR3 is CASSLPGQGDNEQFF.

CDR3 sequence: CASSDSGEDYEQYF. The gene calls are TRBV9 and TRBJ2-7; lacking DNA, the TRBD1 call made by TCRdb goes unchecked. CDR1 SGDLS and CDR2 YYNGEE come from the germline V gene. This CDR3 is built from 14 residues.

The chain combines TRBV27 with TRBJ2-3; TCRdb calls TRBD2, which cannot be checked without DNA. CDR3 length equals 16 residues. Germline CDR1 is MNHEY and CDR2 is SMNVEV (reference sequence). Here the CDR3 reads CASSPPLAGVIDTQYF.

V and J are TRBV29-1 and TRBJ2-7; TCRdb returns TRBD1, unconfirmable since there is no DNA. Germline CDR1 is SQVTM and CDR2 is ANQGSEA. The CDR3 loop spans 12 amino acids. The CDR3 protein is CSLWAGVGEQYF.

The chain joins TRBV9 to TRBJ2-7; the D call from TCRdb, TRBD2, cannot be confirmed without DNA. CDR3 length: 16 amino acids. The germline V gene has CDR1 SGDLS and CDR2 YYNGEE. CDR3 amino acids: CASSVALAGGRNEQYF. The full variable domain, with the rest looked up from reference TRBV9 and TRBJ2-7, is DSGVTQTPKHLITATGQRVTLRCSPRSGDLSVYWYQQSLDQGLQFLIQYYNGEERAKGNILERFSAQQFPDLHSELNLSSLELGDSALYFCASSVALAGGRNEQYFGPGTRLTVT.

This chain uses TRBV7-2 with TRBJ1-1. Germline CDR1 and CDR2: SGHTA and FQGNSA. The CDR3 runs 13 residues. The CDR3 protein is CASSSILVTEAFF.

The chain joins TRBV20-1 to TRBJ2-7; TCRdb names TRBD2, which stays unverified in the absence of DNA. This CDR3 is 15 amino acids long. Germline values: CDR1 DFQATT, CDR2 SNEGSKA (reference sequence). This CDR3 is CSAPFPAGGLYQQYF.

The J gene is TRBJ2-1, the V gene TRBV5-1; TCRdb returns TRBD1, unconfirmable since there is no DNA. Germline loops: CDR1 SGHRS, CDR2 YFSETQ. This CDR3 comprises 13 residues. The CDR3 protein is CASSQTEVNEQFF. Drawing the rest from reference TRBV5-1 and TRBJ2-1, the complete variable domain is KAGVTQTPRYLIKTRGQQVTLSCSPISGHRSVSWYQQTPGQGLQFLFEYFSETQRNKGNFPGRFSGRQFSNSRSEMNVSTLELGDSALYLCASSQTEVNEQFFGPGTRLTVL.

The chain joins TRBV29-1 to TRBJ2-7; TCRdb's assignment of TRBD1 cannot be checked, as there is no DNA. Looked up from germline, CDR1 is SQVTM and CDR2 is ANQGSEA. The CDR3 has 13 residues. CDR3 region: CSVEPRGRGEQYF.

The CDR3 spells CASSRGEGLSSYNEQFF. The chain joins TRBV19 to TRBJ2-1; TCRdb reports TRBD1, a call that lacks DNA to check it against. The CDR3 has 17 amino acids. Germline V gene lookup returns CDR1 LNHDA and CDR2 SQIVND (reference sequence).

This rearrangement joins TRBV28 to TRBJ1-2; the TCRdb call, TRBD1, lacks DNA for checking. The CDR3 is made up of 14 amino acids. Germline CDR1 MDHEN, CDR2 SYDVKM. The CDR3 reads CASSTLGRRYGYTF.

CDR3 in amino acids: CASMREGPYEQYF. This chain uses TRBV10-2 with TRBJ2-7. Looked up from germline, CDR1 is WSHSY and CDR2 is SAAADI. The CDR3 consists of 13 residues.

The chain has TRBV6-2 or TRBV6-3 and TRBJ2-7. CDR1 is MNHEY, CDR2 SVGEGT, per germline. This CDR3 comprises 13 residues. The CDR3 sequence is CASSYSIPYEQYF.

The rearrangement links TRBV7-9 to TRBJ1-1; TCRdb designates TRBD1, a call that cannot be tested without DNA. The CDR3 is 14 amino acids. Germline lookup yields CDR1 SEHNR and CDR2 FQNEAQ (reference sequence). The CDR3 is CASSFFTGGSEAFF. Filled out from reference TRBV7-9 and TRBJ1-1, the complete variable domain reads DTGVSQNPRHKITKRGQNVTFRCDPISEHNRLYWYRQTLGQGPEFLTYFQNEAQLEKSRLLSDRFSAERPKGSFSTLEIQRTEQGDSAMYLCASSFFTGGSEAFFGQGTRLTVV.

The chain combines TRBV27 with TRBJ2-1; TCRdb reports TRBD2, a call that lacks DNA to check it against. The CDR3 has 17 amino acids. Germline values: CDR1 MNHEY, CDR2 SMNVEV (reference sequence). The chain's CDR3 is CASSLTSGPSSYNEQFF.

This chain joins TRBV29-1 and TRBJ2-1; absent DNA, TCRdb's TRBD2 call cannot be checked. The CDR3 loop spans 12 amino acids. CDR1 is SQVTM, CDR2 ANQGSEA, per germline. CDR3 amino acids: CSVVYAGNEQFF.

This chain uses TRBV6-4 with TRBJ2-3. This CDR3 is built from 16 residues. Per germline, CDR1 MRHNA and CDR2 SNTAGT. CDR3 sequence: CASSESETRGTDTQYF.